These 20 T cell receptor beta chains came from one sample sequenced in a study of T cells in Graves' hyperthyroidism and ophthalmopathy (dated 2019 in TCRdb). The library came from multiplex PCR. Sequenced using an Illumina HiSeq 2000. The TCR beta CDR3 regions were amplified from RNA transcripts. The first round of RT-PCR for the TCR CDR3 was performed with the HTBI primer set and the Qiagen OneStep RT-PCR kit. TCRdb reprocessing: public reads trimmed at Q25 with fastp, clones called with MiXCR, in-frame beta chains kept. Each entry merges the rows of one CDR3 protein and shows their most common DNA and genes. In this sample the table shows under 750,000 distinct CDR3 sequences, about 19% of which occur a single time. The ten largest clonotypes hold 16% of the sample. Sequencing used blood. The receptors derive from a woman aged 50 to 60 with Graves' hyperthyroidism that later progressed to Graves' ophthalmopathy.

The V gene is TRBV7-8, the J gene TRBJ2-5; maybe TRBD2 (7 bases). CDR1 SGHVS and CDR2 FQNEAQ come from the germline V gene. V lost 5 bases and J lost 5, with 18 bases in between. This CDR3 has 15 amino acids. CDR3 coding DNA: TGTGCCAGCAGCCGTGGGAGGGGGGGCGGTGAGACCCAGTACTTC. Translating it yields CASSRGRGGGETQYF. The whole variable domain, filled in from reference TRBV7-8 and TRBJ2-5, reads GAGVSQSPRYKVAKRGQDVALRCDPISGHVSLFWYQQALGQGPEFLTYFQNEAQLDKSGLPSDRFFAERPEGSVSTLKIQRTQQEDSAVYLCASSRGRGGGETQYFGPGTRLLVL.

The chain has TRBV20-1 and TRBJ1-5; TRBD1 matches at 10 bases. The CDR3 totals 15 residues. V lost 6 bases and J lost 11; bases outside the gene matches: 16. From germline, CDR1 is DFQATT and CDR2 SNEGSKA (reference sequence). In DNA form, the CDR3 reads TGCAGTGCCAGAATAGGGACAGGGGTATCGTCTTCCCAGCATTTT. Protein sequence: CSARIGTGVSSSQHF.

A few counts support this clonotype. This sequence joins TRBV6-1 and TRBJ2-1; D is tentatively TRBD1 or TRBD2 (6 bases each). Germline V lookup: CDR1 MNHNS, CDR2 SASEGT. The CDR3 has 12 residues. V was shortened by 8 bases and J by 8 bases, with 13 bases between the two germline ends. The CDR3 protein is CASSRGPDEQFF. The CDR3, as DNA: TGTGCCAGCTCCCGGGGGCCGGATGAGCAGTTCTTC.

The sample holds a few counts of this clonotype. The chain uses TRBV20-1 and TRBJ1-5, with D unclear. V lost 5 bases, J lost 4 bases, and 3 bases lay in between. Germline-derived CDR1 and CDR2 are DFQATT and SNEGSKA (reference sequence). The CDR3 covers 10 residues. The CDR3 protein is CSAGNQPQHF. CDR3 nucleotide sequence: TGCAGTGCTGGTAATCAGCCCCAGCATTTT.

The chain has TRBV6-2 or TRBV6-3 and TRBJ2-3, with 10 bases matching TRBD1. V was pared by 6 bases and J by 4 bases, with 7 bases of the junction left unmatched. The germline CDR1 and CDR2 sequences are MNHEY and SVGEGT. The CDR3 runs to 15 residues. CDR3 region: CASSWTGGGADTQYF. Written as DNA, the CDR3 is TGTGCCAGCAGCTGGACAGGGGGTGGTGCAGATACGCAGTATTTT.

This clonotype has ten or more counts. The chain recombines TRBV3-1 with TRBJ2-1; 8 bases are shared with TRBD1. CDR3 length equals 16 residues. Germline CDR1 is LGHDT and CDR2 is YNNKEL (reference sequence). V gave up 0 bases and J gave up 2 bases; unmatched junction bases: 3. The CDR3 sequence is CASSQDQGATYNEQFF. The CDR3 DNA reads as TGTGCCAGCAGCCAAGATCAGGGGGCTACCTACAATGAGCAGTTCTTC.

This clonotype was counted at least ten times. The chain combines TRBV30 with TRBJ2-2; D unclear. In germline, CDR1 is GTSNPN, CDR2 SVGIG (reference sequence). The V gene lost 0 bases and the J gene lost 5 bases, with 7 bases spanning the gap. The CDR3 is 13 amino acids. CDR3 loop: CAWSVLGTGELFF. DNA of the CDR3: TGTGCCTGGAGTGTACTGGGTACCGGGGAGCTGTTTTTT.

This clonotype came up a few times. The chain has TRBV6-1 and TRBJ2-5; TRBD1 is a possible D gene (5 bases). The germline CDR1 and CDR2 sequences are MNHNS and SASEGT. The CDR3 extends over 14 amino acids. Trimming removed 5 bases from V and 2 bases from J, with 12 bases in between. CDR3 sequence: CASSRGMPQETQYF. The CDR3 DNA follows: TGTGCCAGCAGTAGGGGTATGCCACAAGAGACCCAGTACTTC.

This clonotype came up many times. V gene TRBV20-1 combines with J gene TRBJ2-3; 8 bases align to TRBD1. V trimming: 0 bases; J trimming: 2 bases; junction bases outside the gene matches: 4. The CDR3 is made up of 15 amino acids. From germline, CDR1 is DFQATT and CDR2 SNEGSKA (reference sequence). This CDR3 is CSARDQDRVTDTQYF. The CDR3 nucleotides are TGCAGTGCTAGAGATCAGGACAGGGTCACAGATACGCAGTATTTT.

This clonotype showed up many times. The chain couples TRBV7-8 to TRBJ1-1; a possible D gene is TRBD1 (6 bases). V shed 1 base and J shed 5 bases, with 14 bases lying between them. The CDR3 runs 15 residues. Germline CDR1 SGHVS, CDR2 FQNEAQ. DNA of the CDR3: TGTGCCAGCAGCTTAGTCAGGGGCGGAGTGACTGAAGCTTTCTTT. This encodes CASSLVRGGVTEAFF.

The rearrangement joins TRBV9 to TRBJ2-5; 8 positions match TRBD2. V dropped 6 bases and J dropped 4; count of bases not matched to a gene: 11. Germline CDR1 reads SGDLS; CDR2 reads YYNGEE. The CDR3 totals 15 residues. The CDR3 here is CASTPTSALGETQYF. CDR3 nucleotides: TGTGCCAGCACACCGACTAGCGCTTTGGGAGAGACCCAGTACTTC.

The V and J genes are TRBV2 and TRBJ2-7, with 9 bases matching TRBD1. The V gene's germline CDR1 is SNHLY and CDR2 FYNNEI. This CDR3 is 15 amino acids long. V gave up 6 bases and J gave up 1 base; unmatched junction bases: 7. CDR3 DNA sequence: TGTGCCAGCAGAGCGGGGACAGGGAAGTCCTACGAGCAGTACTTC. It translates to CASRAGTGKSYEQYF.

The V and J genes are TRBV6-5 and TRBJ2-1; possibly TRBD2 for D (5 bases). This CDR3 has 11 amino acids. Germline values: CDR1 MNHEY, CDR2 SVGAGI. With 8 bases removed from V and 9 bases from J, the gap between germline ends came to 11 bases. CDR3 sequence reads: CASLLVAEQFF. The CDR3 coding sequence is TGTGCCAGCTTACTAGTTGCTGAGCAGTTCTTC.

Ten or more counts support this clonotype. The rearrangement uses TRBV12-3 or TRBV12-4 and TRBJ2-5, with no clear D. Deletions cut 4 bases from V and 1 base from J, with 13 bases between. The CDR3 is made up of 15 amino acids. CDR3: CASSSVPTSQETQYF. CDR3 sequence (DNA): TGTGCCAGCAGTTCGGTCCCGACGAGCCAAGAGACCCAGTACTTC.

The V gene is TRBV2, the J gene TRBJ1-4, with D possibly matching TRBD1 (6 bases). Per the germline V gene, CDR1 is SNHLY and CDR2 is FYNNEI. The V end lost 7 bases, the J end lost 1 base, and 10 bases lay between the germline ends. This CDR3 has 14 amino acids. CDR3 residues: CASNRDGTNEKLFF. The CDR3 DNA is TGTGCCAGCAACAGGGACGGAACTAATGAAAAACTGTTTTTT.

This clonotype has a handful of counts. The V gene is TRBV6-1, the J gene TRBJ1-5; D is possibly TRBD1 (6 bases). V lost 9 bases to trimming and J lost 6 bases, with 15 bases between them. The CDR3 totals 13 residues. The V gene's germline CDR1 is MNHNS and CDR2 SASEGT. CDR3 coding DNA: TGTGCCAGTGCAGGGGAATCTGGTCAGCCCCAGCATTTT. Translating it yields CASAGESGQPQHF.

This clonotype was counted a few times. This chain connects TRBV5-1 to TRBJ1-5, with D tentatively TRBD1 (5 bases). The CDR3 spans 15 residues. Germline V gives CDR1 SGHRS, CDR2 YFSETQ. Trimming stripped 5 bases from V and 2 bases from J, with 14 bases between. The CDR3 here is CASSWDQERNQPQHF. CDR3 bases: TGCGCCAGCAGTTGGGACCAAGAGCGCAATCAGCCCCAGCATTTT.

This clonotype was detected many times. The rearrangement links TRBV27 to TRBJ1-1; D is possibly TRBD1 (6 bases). This CDR3 has 17 amino acids. The germline gives CDR1 MNHEY, CDR2 SMNVEV (reference sequence). V lost 7 bases and J 1 base, leaving 22 bases between the germline ends. This CDR3 is CASKTDRLVSRNTEAFF. The CDR3 bases are TGTGCCAGCAAGACCGACAGGCTTGTATCCCGGAACACTGAAGCTTTCTTT.

This clonotype showed up just a few times. The chain employs TRBV29-1 and TRBJ2-7; 8 bases are a match to TRBD1. In germline, CDR1 is SQVTM, CDR2 ANQGSEA. This CDR3 has 14 residues. The V and J ends lost 5 bases and 2 bases, in that order; junction bases with no gene match: 8. The CDR3 here is CSVRIGTGPYEQYF. CDR3 sequence (DNA): TGCAGCGTTCGAATAGGGACAGGCCCCTACGAGCAGTACTTC.

V is TRBV27 and J is TRBJ2-2; D may be TRBD1 (5 bases). CDR3 size: 14 residues. The V end was cut by 5 bases, the J end by 3 bases, with 10 bases between. Germline V lookup: CDR1 MNHEY, CDR2 SMNVEV (reference sequence). The CDR3 coding sequence is TGTGCCAGCAGTAAACAGGCGTACACCGGGGAGCTGTTTTTT. Its translation: CASSKQAYTGELFF.